This T cell receptor (beta chain) was sequenced for a study of human T cells and chemical hapten exposure (dated by TCRdb to 2020 to 2023). About the study as a whole: For sensitization, 2% DPC in acetone was applied to a 2 cm by 2 cm area of upper inner arm skin. Throughout the study period of 20 to 30 weeks, patients also received therapeutic DPC doses to the scalp every week. Patch testing on the upper back used Finn chambers containing 0.01% DPC, with scoring done after 6 days according to International Contact Dermatitis Research Group standards. The patient cohort, mostly female, included alopecia areata with under or over 50% scalp involvement, alopecia totalis and alopecia universalis. Libraries were pooled for sequencing, and variation in per-sample TCR yields was attributed mainly to small differences in library volumes within the pool. The study tracked peripheral blood TCR repertoire changes in vivo during primary and secondary sensitization to the hapten diphenylcyclopropenone (DPC) in alopecia patients. Blood samples were taken from patients before sensitization (week 0) and at 2, 6 and about 24 weeks after DPC sensitization. Around 30 alopecia patients provided blood for TCR sequencing at one to four time points (pre-sensitization, 2, 6 and 24 weeks).

CDR1 and CDR2 are read off the germline V gene as SQVTM and ANQGSEA. Trimming removed 7 bases from V and 3 bases from J; the gene matches leave 5 bases unexplained. The CDR3 goes from the cysteine to the phenylalanine over 12 residues. The kept DNA is CDR3 alone, 36 bases in frame from the first base. The receptor library was made with RACE. TCRdb records NextSeq 500 as the sequencer. Library preparation attached unique molecular identifiers to individual cDNA molecules for quantitative, reproducible TCR counting. Each blood RNA sample was used to sequence both TCR alpha and TCR beta chains. In the authors' own workflow: The median number of TCRs per sample was 95,638, ranging from about 20,000 to 750,000. V, J and CDR3 annotation of the TCR reads was performed with the Decombinator software suite. To make PS versus PT1 abundance plots, every sample was subsampled to the same number of TCRs (28,000). Expanded TCRs were defined as absent before sensitization and observed at least eight times at the 2-week time point. Using fastp trimming at Q25 and MiXCR clonotype assembly, TCRdb reanalyzed the public sequencing data and kept in-frame beta chains. Rows with a matching CDR3 protein are joined into one entry that keeps the most common DNA and genes. It is TCRdb's table, rather than the study itself, that gives the V and J calls and clone size. The sample data list tens of thousands of distinct CDR3 sequences, and approximately 11% of these were observed just once. The top ten clonotypes cover roughly 4% of the sample.

On the study overall, not on this receptor specifically: Significantly more large CDR3 similarity clusters were formed by expanded TCRs than by pre-sensitization or healthy control sets, consistent with antigen-driven responses. Because every patient had alopecia, a presumed autoimmune disease, the patients' immune response might differ from that of healthy individuals. Patch test score correlated positively with the number of PT1 expanded TCRs, reaching significance at thresholds 8, 16 and 32 but not at 4. Repeated subsampling changed both the strength of the expansion versus patch-test correlation and the threshold at which that correlation became significant. DPC sensitization did not change the number of TCRs with a frequency above 1 in 1000, and there was no evidence of changes in global repertoire structure.

Of note for this clonotype: Its antigen has not been determined. No base quality values were provided; no much bigger clone lies one nucleotide off.

The sample's time point, from its label and the paper: pre-sensitization, week 0. The treatment or condition label for this specimen denotes: therapeutic diphenylcyclopropenone sensitization with weekly scalp DPC. Blood at each patch-test visit was drawn before the patch test was applied. Patients were considered eligible if aged 18 to 70, diagnosed with alopecia and deemed suitable for DPC therapy, and patients were excluded if pregnant. Unfractionated whole blood was collected in Tempus Blood RNA tubes, and total RNA was extracted from that blood. Material: whole blood, obtained in connection with sensitization to the hapten diphenylcyclopropenone (DPC). The sequence is built from TRBV29-1 and TRBJ1-2; 7 of the junction bases match TRBD1. This clonotype was obtained from a woman aged 40 to 49 with alopecia areata. Some clones in this sample may be carry-over from other donors' samples. CDR3 protein: CSAQGQDYGYTF. The nucleotide sequence is given as TGCAGCGCCCAAGGACAGGACTATGGCTACACCTTC.